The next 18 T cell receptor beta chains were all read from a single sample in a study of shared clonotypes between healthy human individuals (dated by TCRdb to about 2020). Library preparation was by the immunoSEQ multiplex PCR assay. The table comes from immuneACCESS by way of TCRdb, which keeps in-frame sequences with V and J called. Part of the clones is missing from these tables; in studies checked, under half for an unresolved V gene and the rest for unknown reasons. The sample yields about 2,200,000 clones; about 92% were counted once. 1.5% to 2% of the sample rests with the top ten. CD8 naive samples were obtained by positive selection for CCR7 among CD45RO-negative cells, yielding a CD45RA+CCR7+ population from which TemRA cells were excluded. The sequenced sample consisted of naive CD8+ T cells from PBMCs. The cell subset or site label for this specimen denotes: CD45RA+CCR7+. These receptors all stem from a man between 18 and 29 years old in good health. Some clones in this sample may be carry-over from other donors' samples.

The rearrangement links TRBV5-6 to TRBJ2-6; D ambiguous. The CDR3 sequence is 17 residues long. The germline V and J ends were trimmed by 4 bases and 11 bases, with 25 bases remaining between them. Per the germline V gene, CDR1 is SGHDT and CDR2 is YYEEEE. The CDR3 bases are TGTGCCAGCAGCGGCGAGGCGGACCTCTCTGGGTTAGACGTCCTGACTTTC. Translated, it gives CASSGEADLSGLDVLTF.

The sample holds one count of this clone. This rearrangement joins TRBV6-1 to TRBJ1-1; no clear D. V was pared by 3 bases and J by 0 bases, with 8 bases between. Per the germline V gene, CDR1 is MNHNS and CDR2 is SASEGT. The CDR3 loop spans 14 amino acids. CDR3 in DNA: TGTGCCAGCAGTGACCCGGGGATGAACACTGAAGCTTTCTTT. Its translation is CASSDPGMNTEAFF.

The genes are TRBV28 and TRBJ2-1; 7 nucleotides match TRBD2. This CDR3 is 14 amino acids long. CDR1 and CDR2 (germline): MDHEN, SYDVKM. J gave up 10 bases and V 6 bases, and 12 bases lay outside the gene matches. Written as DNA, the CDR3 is TGTGCCAGCAGGGCCCCCGGACTAGGATTGGAGCAGTTCTTC. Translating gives CASRAPGLGLEQFF.

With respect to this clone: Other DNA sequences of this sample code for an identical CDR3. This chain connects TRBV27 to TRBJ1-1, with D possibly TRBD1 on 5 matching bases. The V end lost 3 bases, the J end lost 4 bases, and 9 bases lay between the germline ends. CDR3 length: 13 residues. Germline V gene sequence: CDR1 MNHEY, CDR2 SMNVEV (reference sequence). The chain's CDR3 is CASSLTGGTEAFF. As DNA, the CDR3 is TGTGCCAGCAGTTTGACCGGGGGCACTGAAGCTTTCTTT.

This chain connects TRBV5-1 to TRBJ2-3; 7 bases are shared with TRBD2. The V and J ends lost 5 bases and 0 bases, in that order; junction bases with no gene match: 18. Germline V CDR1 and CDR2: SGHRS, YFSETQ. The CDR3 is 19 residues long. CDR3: CASRPKGGSTKMSTDTQYF. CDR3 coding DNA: TGCGCCAGCAGACCTAAGGGAGGGAGCACGAAAATGAGCACAGATACGCAGTATTTT. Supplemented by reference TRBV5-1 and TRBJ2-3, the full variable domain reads KAGVTQTPRYLIKTRGQQVTLSCSPISGHRSVSWYQQTPGQGLQFLFEYFSETQRNKGNFPGRFSGRQFSNSRSEMNVSTLELGDSALYLCASRPKGGSTKMSTDTQYFGPGTRLTVL.

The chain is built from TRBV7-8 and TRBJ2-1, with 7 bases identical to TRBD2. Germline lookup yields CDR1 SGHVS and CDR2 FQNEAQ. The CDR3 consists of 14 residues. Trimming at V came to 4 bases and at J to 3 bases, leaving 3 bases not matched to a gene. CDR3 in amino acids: CASSWGGFYNEQFF. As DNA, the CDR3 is TGTGCCAGCAGCTGGGGGGGGTTCTACAATGAGCAGTTCTTC.

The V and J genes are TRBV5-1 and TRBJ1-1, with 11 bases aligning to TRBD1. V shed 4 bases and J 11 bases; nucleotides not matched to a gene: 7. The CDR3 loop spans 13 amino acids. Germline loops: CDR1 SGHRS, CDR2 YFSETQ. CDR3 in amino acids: CASSGGQGETAFF. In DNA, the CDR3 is TGCGCCAGCAGCGGGGGACAGGGGGAGACGGCTTTCTTT.

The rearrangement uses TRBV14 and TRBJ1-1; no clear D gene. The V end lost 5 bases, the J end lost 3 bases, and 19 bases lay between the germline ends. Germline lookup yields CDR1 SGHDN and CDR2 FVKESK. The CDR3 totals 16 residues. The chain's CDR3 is CASSDSSLNTYTEAFF. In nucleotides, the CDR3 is TGTGCCAGCAGCGACTCGTCCCTTAACACATACACTGAAGCTTTCTTT.

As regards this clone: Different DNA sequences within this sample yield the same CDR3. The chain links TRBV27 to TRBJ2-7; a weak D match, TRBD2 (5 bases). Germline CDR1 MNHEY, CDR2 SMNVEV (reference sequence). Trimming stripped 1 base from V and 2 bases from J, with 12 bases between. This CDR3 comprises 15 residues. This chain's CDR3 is CASSLFPTGAYEQYF. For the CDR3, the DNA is TGTGCCAGCAGTTTATTTCCTACCGGGGCCTACGAGCAGTACTTC.

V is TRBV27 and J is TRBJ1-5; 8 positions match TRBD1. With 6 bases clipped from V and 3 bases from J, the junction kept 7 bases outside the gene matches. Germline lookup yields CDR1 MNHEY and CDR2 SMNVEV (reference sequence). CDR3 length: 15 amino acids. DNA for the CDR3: TGTGCCAGCAGCAGGACAGGGAGTATCAATCAGCCCCAGCATTTT. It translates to CASSRTGSINQPQHF.

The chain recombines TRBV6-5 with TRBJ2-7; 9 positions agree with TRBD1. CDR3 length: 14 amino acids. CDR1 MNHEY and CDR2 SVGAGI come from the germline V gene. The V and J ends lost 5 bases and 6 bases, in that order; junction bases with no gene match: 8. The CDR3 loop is CASSHRDRAGEQYF. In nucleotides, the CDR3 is TGTGCCAGCAGTCACCGGGACAGGGCCGGCGAGCAGTACTTC.

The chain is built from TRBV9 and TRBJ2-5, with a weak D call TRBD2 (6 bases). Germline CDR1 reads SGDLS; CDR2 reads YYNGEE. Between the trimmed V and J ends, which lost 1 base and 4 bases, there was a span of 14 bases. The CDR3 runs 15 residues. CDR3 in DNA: TGTGCCAGCAGCGTATCCGGGACTCCCGCAGAGACCCAGTACTTC. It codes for CASSVSGTPAETQYF.

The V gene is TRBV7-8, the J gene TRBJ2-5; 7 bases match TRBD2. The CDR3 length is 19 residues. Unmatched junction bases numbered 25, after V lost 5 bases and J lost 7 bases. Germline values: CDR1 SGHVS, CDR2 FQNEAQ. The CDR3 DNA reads TGTGCCAGCAGCCTGGGACCGGGTTTGAGCGGGAATCCGACGGGGACCCAGTACTTC. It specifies CASSLGPGLSGNPTGTQYF.

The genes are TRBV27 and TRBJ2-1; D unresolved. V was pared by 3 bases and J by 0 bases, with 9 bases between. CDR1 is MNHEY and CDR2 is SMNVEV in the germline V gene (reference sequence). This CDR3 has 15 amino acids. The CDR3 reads CASSLATSSYNEQFF. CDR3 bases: TGTGCCAGCAGTTTGGCTACGAGCTCCTACAATGAGCAGTTCTTC.

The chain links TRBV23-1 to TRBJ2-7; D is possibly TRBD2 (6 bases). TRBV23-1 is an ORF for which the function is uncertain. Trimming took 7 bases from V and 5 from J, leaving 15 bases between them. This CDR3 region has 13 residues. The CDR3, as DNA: TGCGCCAGCAAGAACCTCCGGGAGAACGAGCAGTACTTC. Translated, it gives CASKNLRENEQYF.

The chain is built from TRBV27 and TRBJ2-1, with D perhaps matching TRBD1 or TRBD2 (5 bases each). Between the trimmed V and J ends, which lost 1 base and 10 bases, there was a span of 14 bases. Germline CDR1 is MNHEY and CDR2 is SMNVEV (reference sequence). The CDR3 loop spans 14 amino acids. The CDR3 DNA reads TGTGCCAGCAGTTTATTAGTATCCCGGGACGAGCAGTTCTTC. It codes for CASSLLVSRDEQFF.

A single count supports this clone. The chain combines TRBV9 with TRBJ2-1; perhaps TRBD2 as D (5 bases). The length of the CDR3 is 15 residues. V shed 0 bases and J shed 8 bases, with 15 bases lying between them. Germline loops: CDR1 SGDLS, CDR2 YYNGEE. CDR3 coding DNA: TGTGCCAGCAGCGTAGACGGCCTAGCTGGGGATGAGCAGTTCTTC. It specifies CASSVDGLAGDEQFF.

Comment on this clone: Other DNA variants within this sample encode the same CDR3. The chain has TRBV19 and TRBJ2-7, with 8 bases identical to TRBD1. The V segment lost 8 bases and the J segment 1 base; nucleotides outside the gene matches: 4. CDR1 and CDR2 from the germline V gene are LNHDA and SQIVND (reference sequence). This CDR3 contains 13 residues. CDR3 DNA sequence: TGTGCCAGTTCGGGACAGGTTTCCTACGAGCAGTACTTC. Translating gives CASSGQVSYEQYF.